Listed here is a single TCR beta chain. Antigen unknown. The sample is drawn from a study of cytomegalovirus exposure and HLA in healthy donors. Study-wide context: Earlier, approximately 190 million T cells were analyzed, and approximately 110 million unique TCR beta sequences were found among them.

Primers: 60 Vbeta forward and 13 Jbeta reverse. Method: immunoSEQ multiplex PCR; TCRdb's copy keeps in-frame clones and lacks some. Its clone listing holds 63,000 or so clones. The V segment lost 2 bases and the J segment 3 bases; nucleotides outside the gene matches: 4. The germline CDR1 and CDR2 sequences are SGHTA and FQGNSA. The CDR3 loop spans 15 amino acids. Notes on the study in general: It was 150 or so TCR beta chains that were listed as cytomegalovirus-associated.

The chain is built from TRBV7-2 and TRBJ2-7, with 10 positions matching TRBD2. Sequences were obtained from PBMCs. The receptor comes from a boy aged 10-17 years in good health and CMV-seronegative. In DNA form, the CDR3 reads TGTGCCAGCAGCTTATCGCCTAGCGGGAGCTACGAGCAGTACTTC. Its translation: CASSLSPSGSYEQYF.